This TCR beta chain was sequenced for a study of OX40 agonist ivuxolimab in advanced cancers. Broader study findings: Partial responders at 0.1-3.0 mg/kg had among the lowest clonal expansion.

CDR1 and CDR2 (germline): SQVTM, ANQGSEA. V was pared by 0 bases and J by 0 bases, with 6 bases between. There are 13 residues in the CDR3. A word on this clone: Its antigen is unidentified.

TCRdb's copy holds only in-frame clones and misses some; the assay was immunoSEQ multiplex PCR. The sample includes 30,000 or so clones, approximately 86% seen only once; the top ten take approximately 33%. The sample was CD4+ or CD8+ T cells sorted from blood, taken in a trial of the OX40 agonist ivuxolimab. The chain links TRBV29-1 to TRBJ2-7; D call uncertain. The origin of this receptor is an adult with an advanced solid tumor such as melanoma, head and neck, liver or kidney cancer. CDR3 amino acids: CSVEDHVSYEQYF. CDR3 nucleotide sequence: TGCAGCGTTGAAGATCACGTCTCCTACGAGCAGTACTTC.